The clone carrying this T cell receptor (beta chain) occurred once. Losses at the gene ends were 8 bases for V and 10 bases for J; bases not matched to a gene: 10. CDR3 length: 15 amino acids. Germline CDR1 MNHEY, CDR2 SMNVEV (reference sequence). Cryopreserved PBMCs yielded about 2 micrograms of genomic DNA for TCR beta libraries. This sample was included in a study of cytotoxic CD8 clonotypes in ibrutinib-treated CLL. Across the whole study: Partial responses numbered about 24 and complete responses 2; after a median about 74 months, roughly 15 stayed remitted and approximately twelve progressed. Mean yields were roughly 240,000 productive templates and some 90,000 productive rearrangements per sample.

Using immunoSEQ multiplex PCR, the repertoire was profiled, and TCRdb retains in-frame clones only, with some absent. The table includes 52,000 or so clones, roughly 58% detected once. The V gene is TRBV27, the J gene TRBJ2-1; 14 bases map to TRBD2. The source was PBMCs, collected at disease progression, from a patient treated with ibrutinib. This TCR derives from a human donor with chronic lymphocytic leukemia. The chain's CDR3 is CASGLAGGRVTEQFF. The CDR3 DNA follows: TGTGCCAGCGGACTAGCGGGAGGCCGGGTTACCGAGCAGTTCTTC.